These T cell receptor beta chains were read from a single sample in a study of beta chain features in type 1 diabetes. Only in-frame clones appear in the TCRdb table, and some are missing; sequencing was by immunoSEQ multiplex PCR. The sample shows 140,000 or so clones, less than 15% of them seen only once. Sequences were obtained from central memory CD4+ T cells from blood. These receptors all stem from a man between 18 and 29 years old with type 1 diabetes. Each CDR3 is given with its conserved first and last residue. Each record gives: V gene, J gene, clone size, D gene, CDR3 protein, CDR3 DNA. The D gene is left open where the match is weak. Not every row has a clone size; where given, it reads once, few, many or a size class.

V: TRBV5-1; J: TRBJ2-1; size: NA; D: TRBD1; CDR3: CASSLAFLQGSSYNEQFF; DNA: TGCGCCAGCAGCTTGGCCTTCTTACAGGGGAGTTCCTACAATGAGCAGTTCTTC
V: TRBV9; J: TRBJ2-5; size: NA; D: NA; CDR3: CASSVGPIQETQYF; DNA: TGTGCCAGCAGCGTAGGTCCGATTCAAGAGACCCAGTACTTC
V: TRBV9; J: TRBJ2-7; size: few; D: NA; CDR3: CASRGSYEQYF; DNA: TGTGCCAGCAGGGGGTCCTACGAGCAGTACTTC
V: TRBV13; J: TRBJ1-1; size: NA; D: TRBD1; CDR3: CASSLADRGTEAFF; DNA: TGTGCCAGCAGCTTAGCGGACAGGGGCACTGAAGCTTTCTTT
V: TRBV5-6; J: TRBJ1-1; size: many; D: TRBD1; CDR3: CASSTDRGRNTEAFF; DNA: TGTGCCAGCAGCACGGACAGGGGACGAAACACTGAAGCTTTCTTT
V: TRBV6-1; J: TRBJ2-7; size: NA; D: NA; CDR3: CASSDGWTEQYF; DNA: TGTGCCAGCAGTGACGGTTGGACCGAGCAGTACTTC
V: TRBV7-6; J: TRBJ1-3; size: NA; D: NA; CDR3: CSSSLGEPGGGNTIYF; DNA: TGTTCCAGCAGCTTAGGGGAGCCTGGCGGAGGAAACACCATATATTTT
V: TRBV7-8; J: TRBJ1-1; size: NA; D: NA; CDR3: CASSLRTGGDTEAFF; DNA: TGTGCCAGCAGCTTGCGGACCGGAGGGGACACTGAAGCTTTCTTT
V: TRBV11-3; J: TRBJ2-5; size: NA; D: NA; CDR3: CASSLDAGLQETQYF; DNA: TGTGCCAGCAGCTTAGATGCAGGGCTACAAGAGACCCAGTACTTC
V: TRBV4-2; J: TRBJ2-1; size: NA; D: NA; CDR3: CASSQGRSTTYNEQFF; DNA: TGTGCCAGCAGCCAAGGGCGGTCGACCACCTACAATGAGCAGTTCTTC
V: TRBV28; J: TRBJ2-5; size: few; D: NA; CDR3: CASRTGKETQYF; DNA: TGTGCCAGCAGAACAGGGAAAGAGACCCAGTACTTC
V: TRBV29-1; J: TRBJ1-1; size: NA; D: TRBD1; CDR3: CRVVQGAGVAEAFF; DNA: TGCAGAGTTGTCCAGGGGGCTGGAGTGGCTGAAGCTTTCTTT
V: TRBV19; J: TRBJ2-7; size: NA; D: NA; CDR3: CASRGGLTYEQYF; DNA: TGTGCCTCCCGAGGGGGGTTGACCTACGAGCAGTACTTC
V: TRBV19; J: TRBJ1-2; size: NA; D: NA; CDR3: CASSPDGGGTYGYTF; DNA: TGTGCCAGTAGCCCTGACGGGGGAGGAACCTATGGCTACACCTTC
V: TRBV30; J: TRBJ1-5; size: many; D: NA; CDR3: CAWARDSNQPQHF; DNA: TGTGCCTGGGCCCGGGATAGCAATCAGCCCCAGCATTTT
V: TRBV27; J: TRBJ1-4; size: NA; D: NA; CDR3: CASGRRSEKLFF; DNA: TGTGCCAGCGGTAGGCGTTCTGAAAAACTGTTTTTT
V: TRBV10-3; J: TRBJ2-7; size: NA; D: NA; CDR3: CAISESKFRKYF; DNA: TGTGCCATCAGTGAGTCGAAGTTCAGAAAGTACTTC
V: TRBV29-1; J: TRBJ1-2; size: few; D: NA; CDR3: CSVSGTNYGYTF; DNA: TGCAGCGTTTCCGGGACTAACTATGGCTACACCTTC
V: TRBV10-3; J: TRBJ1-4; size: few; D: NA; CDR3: CAISGGQSNEKLFF; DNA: TGTGCCATCAGTGGTGGACAGAGTAATGAAAAACTGTTTTTT
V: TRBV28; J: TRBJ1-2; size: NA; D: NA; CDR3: CASSLKSAYGYTF; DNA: TGTGCCAGCAGTTTGAAGTCAGCCTATGGCTACACCTTC
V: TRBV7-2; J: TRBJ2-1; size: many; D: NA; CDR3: CASSLAAYNEQFF; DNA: TGTGCCAGCAGCTTAGCGGCCTACAATGAGCAGTTCTTC
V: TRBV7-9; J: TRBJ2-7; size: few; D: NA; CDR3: CASTRDLREQYF; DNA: TGTGCCAGCACCCGCGATCTCCGCGAGCAGTACTTC
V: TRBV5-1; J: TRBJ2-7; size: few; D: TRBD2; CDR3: CASSLTTSGGLEQYF; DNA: TGCGCCAGCAGCTTGACGACTAGCGGGGGATTGGAGCAGTACTTC
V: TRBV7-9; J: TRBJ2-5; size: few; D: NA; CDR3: CAGRLAGQETQYF; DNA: TGTGCCGGAAGGCTAGCCGGCCAAGAGACCCAGTACTTC
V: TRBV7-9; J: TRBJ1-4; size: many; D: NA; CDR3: CASIQSAWGEKLFF; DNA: TGTGCCAGCATACAGTCGGCCTGGGGAGAAAAACTGTTTTTT
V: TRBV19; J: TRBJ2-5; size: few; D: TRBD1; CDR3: CASSPTDREETQYF; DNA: TGTGCCAGTAGTCCAACGGACAGGGAAGAGACCCAGTACTTC
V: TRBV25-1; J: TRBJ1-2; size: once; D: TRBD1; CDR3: CASSPPGQGWHGYTF; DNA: TGTGCCAGCAGTCCACCGGGACAGGGGTGGCATGGCTACACCTTC
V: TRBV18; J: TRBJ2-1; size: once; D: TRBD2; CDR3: CASSPSGGAGNEQFF; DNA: TGTGCCAGCTCACCCAGCGGGGGGGCCGGGAATGAGCAGTTCTTC
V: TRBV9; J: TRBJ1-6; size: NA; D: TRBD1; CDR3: CASSVGGTGGSPLHF; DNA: TGTGCCAGCAGCGTAGGAGGGACAGGGGGTTCACCCCTCCACTTT
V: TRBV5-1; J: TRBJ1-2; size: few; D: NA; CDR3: CASSLDTGTTTYGYTF; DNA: TGCGCCAGCAGCTTGGATACCGGGACCACAACCTATGGCTACACCTTC
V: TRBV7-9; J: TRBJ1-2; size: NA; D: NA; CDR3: CASSPQETYGYTF; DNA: TGTGCCAGCAGCCCCCAGGAGACCTATGGCTACACCTTC
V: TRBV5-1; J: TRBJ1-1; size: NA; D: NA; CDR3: CASSLEWTAGTEAFF; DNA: TGCGCCAGCAGCTTGGAGTGGACAGCGGGCACTGAAGCTTTCTTT
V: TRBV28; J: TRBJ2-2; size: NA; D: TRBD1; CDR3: CASSPTGTGDTGELFF; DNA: TGTGCCAGCAGTCCTACCGGGACAGGGGACACCGGGGAGCTGTTTTTT
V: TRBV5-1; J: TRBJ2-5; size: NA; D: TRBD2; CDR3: CASSLPGTTETQYF; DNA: TGCGCCAGCAGCTTACCCGGGACTACAGAGACCCAGTACTTC
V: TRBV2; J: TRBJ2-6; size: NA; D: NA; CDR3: CASSEGRLSANVLTF; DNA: TGTGCCAGCAGTGAAGGCCGGCTAAGCGCCAACGTCCTGACTTTC
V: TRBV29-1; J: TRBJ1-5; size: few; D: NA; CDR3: CSVVLRGGSNQPQHF; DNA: TGCAGCGTTGTCCTGCGGGGGGGAAGCAATCAGCCCCAGCATTTT
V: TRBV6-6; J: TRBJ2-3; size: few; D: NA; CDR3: CATRSGETTDTQYF; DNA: TGTGCCACCAGGAGTGGGGAAACCACAGATACGCAGTATTTT
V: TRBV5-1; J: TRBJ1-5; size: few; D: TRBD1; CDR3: CASRQGANNQPQHF; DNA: TGCGCCAGCAGACAGGGGGCGAATAATCAGCCCCAGCATTTT
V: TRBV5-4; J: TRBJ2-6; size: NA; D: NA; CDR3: CASSFLTGSGANVLTF; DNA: TGTGCCAGCAGCTTTCTGACAGGCTCTGGGGCCAACGTCCTGACTTTC
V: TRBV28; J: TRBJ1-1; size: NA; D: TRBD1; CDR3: CASPPAGRGATEAFF; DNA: TGTGCCAGCCCACCAGCGGGCAGGGGGGCTACTGAAGCTTTCTTT
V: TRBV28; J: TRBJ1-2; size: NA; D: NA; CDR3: CATTLTGIPVFGYTF; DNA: TGTGCCACTACCCTAACAGGGATCCCTGTTTTCGGCTACACCTTC
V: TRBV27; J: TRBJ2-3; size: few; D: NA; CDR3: CASSSGRLTTDTQYF; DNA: TGTGCCAGCAGTTCGGGACGGCTTACCACAGATACGCAGTATTTT